The 21 T cell receptor beta chains presented below share a single source sample, sequenced in a study of OX40 agonist ivuxolimab in advanced cancers. TCRdb's copy holds only in-frame clones and misses some; the assay was immunoSEQ multiplex PCR. The table records 100,000 to 150,000 clones, approximately 90% of them present only once. The material sequenced was CD4+ or CD8+ T cells sorted from blood, taken in a trial of the OX40 agonist ivuxolimab. The receptors shown here come from an adult with an advanced solid tumor such as melanoma, head and neck, liver or kidney cancer.

The chain recombines TRBV7-9 with TRBJ2-1, with D perhaps TRBD1 or TRBD2 (6 bases each). The V gene lost 5 bases and the J gene lost 0 bases, with 17 bases spanning the gap. Germline-derived CDR1 and CDR2 are SEHNR and FQNEAQ (reference sequence). This CDR3 spans 17 amino acids. The CDR3 protein is CASSPVGAGSSYNEQFF. The CDR3, as DNA: TGTGCCAGCAGCCCAGTGGGGGCCGGGAGCTCCTACAATGAGCAGTTCTTC.

The CDR3: CASSRDRPSTDTQYF. The CDR3 coding sequence is TGTGCCAGCAGTCGGGACCGACCCAGCACAGATACGCAGTATTTT. The chain has TRBV27 and TRBJ2-3; D is tentatively TRBD1 or TRBD2 (5 bases each). The CDR3 consists of 15 residues. Germline CDR1 is MNHEY and CDR2 is SMNVEV (reference sequence). V gave up 5 bases and J gave up 0 bases, with 12 bases separating them.

The chain uses TRBV7-6 and TRBJ1-4; 10 positions agree with TRBD1. The CDR3 length is 14 residues. Germline values: CDR1 SGHVS, CDR2 FNYEAQ. V lost 5 bases, J lost 5 bases, and 2 bases stayed unmatched. The CDR3 DNA follows: TGTGCCAGCAGCCAGGGACAGGGGAATGAAAAACTGTTTTTT. This codes for CASSQGQGNEKLFF.

This sequence joins TRBV6-1 and TRBJ2-7, with unresolved D. This CDR3 region has 14 residues. Germline loops: CDR1 MNHNS, CDR2 SASEGT. V gave up 2 bases and J gave up 3 bases, with 11 bases separating them. The CDR3 loop reads CASSESFPYYEQYF. CDR3 nucleotide sequence: TGTGCCAGCAGTGAAAGTTTCCCCTACTACGAGCAGTACTTC.

This chain links TRBV9 with TRBJ2-3; 8 bases map to TRBD2. The CDR3 spans 14 residues. V shed 6 bases, J shed 4 bases, and the junction held 7 bases outside the gene matches. In germline, CDR1 is SGDLS, CDR2 YYNGEE. The CDR3 DNA reads TGTGCCAGCACTCGAAGCGGGAGCCCAGATACGCAGTATTTT. The encoded protein is CASTRSGSPDTQYF.

This chain joins TRBV27 and TRBJ1-2; D possibly corresponds to TRBD1 (5 bases). CDR1 MNHEY and CDR2 SMNVEV come from the germline V gene (reference sequence). The CDR3 is made up of 14 amino acids. Trimming removed 5 bases from V and 0 bases from J, with 10 bases in between. Written as DNA, the CDR3 is TGTGCCAGCAGTCCGCGGACACCTAACTATGGCTACACCTTC. Translation gives CASSPRTPNYGYTF.

This chain connects TRBV6-1 to TRBJ1-1, with a tentative D call TRBD1 (5 bases). The V gene lost 5 bases and the J gene lost 0 bases, with 10 bases spanning the gap. In germline, CDR1 is MNHNS, CDR2 SASEGT. The length of the CDR3 is 14 residues. The CDR3 sequence is CASSLGTVNTEAFF. The CDR3 bases are TGTGCCAGCAGTTTGGGGACGGTGAACACTGAAGCTTTCTTT.

The chain recombines TRBV4-3 with TRBJ1-1; D possibly corresponds to TRBD1 (6 bases). The germline V and J ends were trimmed by 0 bases and 10 bases, with 15 bases remaining between them. Germline-derived CDR1 and CDR2 are LGHNA and YSLEER. The length of the CDR3 is 14 residues. The CDR3 DNA reads TGCGCCAGCAGCCAAGATTATGGGGGGCTCGGAGCTTTCTTT. Its protein product is CASSQDYGGLGAFF.

The CDR3 sequence: CSAADYGYTF. DNA for the CDR3: TGCAGTGCCGCGGACTATGGCTACACCTTC. The V call is TRBV20-1, the J call TRBJ1-2; D not certain. The CDR3 has 10 amino acids. Trimming stripped 6 bases from V and 3 bases from J, with 5 bases between. Germline CDR1 reads DFQATT; CDR2 reads SNEGSKA (reference sequence).

A single count supports this clone. This rearrangement joins TRBV14 to TRBJ2-1; either TRBD1 or TRBD2 may supply D (5 bases each). The CDR3 has 12 residues. Germline assignment: CDR1 SGHDN and CDR2 FVKESK. The V end lost 8 bases, the J end lost 14 bases, and 19 bases lay between the germline ends. The CDR3 region has the DNA TGTGCCAGCGGCTTCTACGAGGGGCACAAGTTCTTC. Translated, it gives CASGFYEGHKFF. The complete variable domain, with remaining parts taken from reference TRBV14 and TRBJ2-1, reads EAGVTQFPSHSVIEKGQTVTLRCDPISGHDNLYWYRRVMGKEIKFLLHFVKESKQDESGMPNNRFLAERTGGTYSTLKVQPAELEDSGVYFCASGFYEGHKFFGPGTRLTVL.

The V and J genes are TRBV5-4 and TRBJ1-6; TRBD1 aligns across 7 bases. The CDR3 runs 14 residues. J gave up 10 bases and V 5 bases, and 9 bases lay outside the gene matches. Germline assignment: CDR1 SGHNT and CDR2 YYREEE (reference sequence). The CDR3 region has the DNA TGTGCCAGCAGTCCTGCCCAGGGGGGCTCACCCCTCCACTTT. Translated: CASSPAQGGSPLHF.

The chain joins TRBV7-2 to TRBJ2-1, with TRBD2 matching 8 bases. Germline CDR1 reads SGHTA; CDR2 reads FQGNSA. The CDR3 spans 15 residues. V was pared by 5 bases and J by 9 bases, with 12 bases of the junction left unmatched. The CDR3 sequence is CASSHRASGWLEQFF. CDR3 sequence (DNA): TGTGCCAGCAGCCACCGGGCTAGCGGGTGGCTTGAGCAGTTCTTC.

The chain joins TRBV19 to TRBJ2-1; D unresolved. The CDR3 contains 14 residues. V was cut by 5 bases and J by 2 bases, with 10 bases left in between. The germline V gene encodes CDR1 LNHDA and CDR2 SQIVND (reference sequence). The CDR3 is CASSPPAAYNEQFF. The CDR3 region has the DNA TGTGCCAGTAGTCCACCCGCTGCCTACAATGAGCAGTTCTTC.

The chain links TRBV5-1 to TRBJ1-1; 8 bases fit TRBD1. The germline CDR1 and CDR2 sequences are SGHRS and YFSETQ. V was clipped by 0 bases and J by 6 bases; unmatched bases: 13. The CDR3 contains 17 residues. The CDR3 DNA sequence: TGCGCCAGCAGCTTGGCCGGGTCAGGGGGCGGAAAGGCTGAAGCTTTCTTT. Its protein is CASSLAGSGGGKAEAFF.

As for this clone: An end of the junction differs from the germline gene, which may be a read error. The chain is built from TRBV7-3 and TRBJ2-7; TRBD1 aligns across 9 bases. Per germline, CDR1 SGHTA and CDR2 FQGTGA. The CDR3 loop spans 15 amino acids. In nucleotides, the CDR3 is TGTGCCAGCAGCGTAACCGGGACAGGGCCCTACGAGCAGTACTTC. This gives the protein CASSVTGTGPYEQYF.

In its sample, this clone was seen once. Additional DNA sequences in this sample encode the identical CDR3. The V gene is TRBV7-9, the J gene TRBJ2-1; D is ambiguous. V was cut by 1 base and J by 2 bases, with 6 bases left in between. Germline V CDR1 and CDR2: SEHNR, FQNEAQ (reference sequence). The CDR3 is made up of 14 amino acids. The CDR3 sequence: CASSLGYPYNEQFF. CDR3 sequence (DNA): TGTGCCAGCAGCTTAGGGTATCCCTACAATGAGCAGTTCTTC.

The chain combines TRBV5-6 with TRBJ2-1, with 9 bases identical to TRBD1. Germline loops: CDR1 SGHDT, CDR2 YYEEEE. There are 15 residues in the CDR3. J gave up 8 bases and V 2 bases, and 8 bases lay outside the gene matches. CDR3 DNA sequence: TGTGCCAGCAGCTTAGGACAGGGGATCAGGGATGAGCAGTTCTTC. Its translation: CASSLGQGIRDEQFF.

V and J are TRBV4-1 and TRBJ1-3; D not resolved. Trimming left V 4 bases short and J 2 bases short, with 15 bases between. The germline CDR1 and CDR2 sequences are MGHRA and YSYEKL. The CDR3 sequence is 16 residues long. CDR3 sequence (DNA): TGCGCCAGCAGCCCCGGACCTCCTCGGACTGGAAACACCATATATTTT. Encoded protein: CASSPGPPRTGNTIYF.

The V gene is TRBV7-3, the J gene TRBJ2-3; D gene unclear. In germline, CDR1 is SGHTA, CDR2 FQGTGA. Deletions cut 5 bases from V and 6 bases from J, with 12 bases between. The length of the CDR3 is 13 residues. DNA of the CDR3: TGTGCCAGCAGCCCACGGGTTGGGGATACGCAGTATTTT. The encoded protein is CASSPRVGDTQYF.

The chain couples TRBV5-1 to TRBJ2-1; D gene ambiguous. The length of the CDR3 is 12 residues. Germline-derived CDR1 and CDR2 are SGHRS and YFSETQ. Between the trimmed V and J ends, which lost 5 bases and 9 bases, there was a span of 12 bases. The CDR3 region has the DNA TGCGCCAGCAGGCCCGTGAGTGCTGAGCAGTTCTTC. It specifies CASRPVSAEQFF.

The chain couples TRBV30 to TRBJ1-1, with 8 positions matching TRBD1. Germline V gene sequence: CDR1 GTSNPN, CDR2 SVGIG (reference sequence). This CDR3 is 13 amino acids long. Trimming at V came to 0 bases and at J to 11 bases, leaving 8 bases not matched to a gene. Written as DNA, the CDR3 is TGTGCCTGGAGTGTGAACCCCAGGGGGCTCGCTTTCTTT. It translates to CAWSVNPRGLAFF.